This TCR beta chain appears in the sequencing data of a study of radiotherapy plus CTLA-4 blockade in lung cancer (dated by TCRdb to the late 2010s). Regarding the complete study: Among enrolled patients, about 19% had an objective response and 25% to 35% reached disease control. The research as a whole found: After treatment with radiotherapy and ipilimumab, TCR clones that originated in tumors expanded in peripheral blood. The strongest predictors of response were reported to be early dynamic shifts in blood T cell clones along with a rise in serum interferon-beta following radiation.

Library preparation employed the immunoSEQ multiplex PCR assay. The table was pulled from immuneACCESS by TCRdb, which kept in-frame rearrangements only. Such tables lose some clones; where checked, under half of the loss comes from unresolved V genes, and the rest has no known cause. The sample table contains about 76,000 clones; only one count was recorded for 60% to 85% of them. The top ten clones comprise approximately 22% of the sample. At the junction V is shortened by 6 bases and J by 4 bases, with 15 bases in between. As encoded in the germline V gene, CDR1 is LGHNA while CDR2 is YNFKEQ. The CDR3, cysteine through phenylalanine, is 14 amino acids long. Here the CDR3 DNA is all that survives: 42 bases in frame from base 1. There are a few counts of this clone. The antigen this receptor binds is unknown. No per-base quality is available; no much larger clone lies one base away. Focal radiation therapy combined with CTLA-4 blockade (ipilimumab) was tested in patients with chemo-refractory metastatic non-small-cell lung cancer.

The chain was built from TRBV4-2 and TRBJ1-2; no D gene can be assigned with confidence. This sequence was found in a human donor with non-small cell lung cancer whose response to radiotherapy plus ipilimumab could not be evaluated. Some clones in this sample may be carry-over from other donors' samples. Sequenced here: peripheral blood, sampled from a patient treated with radiotherapy plus ipilimumab. At the DNA level, the sequence is TGTGCCAGCAGTCCAGGTTCTCTCCCCTATGGCTACACCTTC. Its coded protein is CASSPGSLPYGYTF.